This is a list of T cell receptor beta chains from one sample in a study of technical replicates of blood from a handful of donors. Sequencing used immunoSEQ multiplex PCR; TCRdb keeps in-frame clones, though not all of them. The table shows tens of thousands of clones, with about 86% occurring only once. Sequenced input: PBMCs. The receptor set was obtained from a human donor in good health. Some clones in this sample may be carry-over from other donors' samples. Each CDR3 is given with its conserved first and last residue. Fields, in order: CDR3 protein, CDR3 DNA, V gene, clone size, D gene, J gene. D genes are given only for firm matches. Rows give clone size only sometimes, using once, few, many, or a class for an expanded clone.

CASSVGTSGGASTDTQYF TGTGCCAGCAGCGTCGGGACTAGCGGGGGGGCGAGCACAGATACGCAGTATTTT TRBV9 - TRBD2 TRBJ2-3
CASSQRAGTSGTYEQYF TGTGCCAGCAGTCAGAGAGCCGGGACTAGCGGGACCTACGAGCAGTACTTC TRBV27 - TRBD2 TRBJ2-7
CASSPGRDLTVYEKLFF TGTGCCAGCTCACCGGGGAGGGACCTCACGGTTTATGAAAAACTGTTTTTT TRBV18 - - TRBJ1-4
CASSQGPGRKGYTF TGCGCCAGCAGCCAAGGTCCAGGGCGAAAGGGCTACACCTTC TRBV4-3 - - TRBJ1-2
CASSQGELSTNEKLFF TGTGCCAGCAGCCAAGGGGAGTTATCAACTAATGAAAAACTGTTTTTT TRBV4-2 - - TRBJ1-4
CASSAKASGSFYYEQYF TGTGCCAGCAGCGCCAAAGCTAGCGGGAGTTTCTACTACGAGCAGTACTTC TRBV9 - TRBD2 TRBJ2-7
CASSQEGRGLSPLHF TGCGCCAGCAGCCAAGAAGGCAGGGGGCTGTCACCCCTCCACTTT TRBV4-1 - TRBD1 TRBJ1-6
CSVEEWTRGNEQFF TGCAGCGTTGAAGAATGGACCAGGGGAAATGAGCAGTTCTTC TRBV29-1 - - TRBJ2-1
CASRILAGAADTQYF TGTGCCAGCAGGATACTAGCGGGAGCGGCAGATACGCAGTATTTT TRBV7-2 - TRBD2 TRBJ2-3
CASSAEGSYGYTF TGTGCCAGCAGCGCGGAAGGTAGCTATGGCTACACCTTC TRBV2 - - TRBJ1-2
CASSFRALNTEAFF TGTGCCAGCAGCTTCAGGGCCCTGAACACTGAAGCTTTCTTT TRBV5-6 few - TRBJ1-1
CASRETGTGGHNEQFF TGTGCCAGCAGAGAAACCGGGACAGGGGGCCACAATGAGCAGTTCTTC TRBV7-2 - TRBD1 TRBJ2-1
CASSYLSSGRREQYF TGTGCCAGCAGTTACTTATCTAGCGGGAGGAGGGAGCAGTACTTC TRBV6-6 - TRBD2 TRBJ2-7
CASSYSVIGDKHNEQFF TGTGCCAGCAGTTACTCAGTCATCGGGGACAAGCACAATGAGCAGTTCTTC TRBV6-7 - - TRBJ2-1
CASSLVGGGYGYTF TGTGCCAGCAGCTTGGTCGGCGGAGGATATGGCTACACCTTC TRBV5-4 - - TRBJ1-2
CASSSGGGREFDEQFF TGCGCCAGCAGCTCCGGGGGCGGGAGAGAATTTGATGAGCAGTTCTTC TRBV5-1 - - TRBJ2-1
CASSLVQGGTEAFF TGTGCCAGCAGCTTAGTTCAGGGCGGCACTGAAGCTTTCTTT TRBV7-2 few - TRBJ1-1
CASSPSGAYNYGYTF TGTGCCAGCAGCCCGTCAGGGGCGTATAACTATGGCTACACCTTC TRBV7-9 - - TRBJ1-2
CASSFGPRGTEAFF TGTGCCAGCAGCTTTGGCCCAAGGGGCACTGAAGCTTTCTTT TRBV12-1 - - TRBJ1-1
CASSSVRGSYNEQFF TGTGCCAGCAGCTCCGTCCGGGGCTCCTACAATGAGCAGTTCTTC TRBV11-2 - - TRBJ2-1
CASSELTRTQYF TGTGCCAGCAGTGAACTTACGAGGACCCAGTACTTC TRBV2 - - TRBJ2-5
CASSGDRGADTQYF TGTGCCAGCAGCGGGGACAGGGGTGCGGATACGCAGTATTTT TRBV5-6 - TRBD1 TRBJ2-3
CASSFGVRDMNTEAFF TGTGCCAGCAGCTTCGGTGTGAGGGACATGAACACTGAAGCTTTCTTT TRBV5-6 - - TRBJ1-1
CSVEAPNTGELFF TGCAGCGTTGAAGCCCCTAACACCGGGGAGCTGTTTTTT TRBV29-1 - - TRBJ2-2
CASSEAGTGFYNEQFF TGTGCCAGCAGTGAAGCTGGGACAGGGTTTTACAATGAGCAGTTCTTC TRBV6-1 once TRBD1 TRBJ2-1
CASSSFNPGLYGYTF TGTGCCAGCAGCTCATTTAATCCTGGACTTTATGGCTACACCTTC TRBV7-8 - - TRBJ1-2
CASSATNRFSIGELFF TGTGCCAGCAGCGCAACCAACAGGTTTAGTATCGGGGAGCTGTTTTTT TRBV9 - - TRBJ2-2
CAISGQLLGTYEQYF TGTGCCATCAGTGGACAGCTATTAGGGACTTACGAGCAGTACTTC TRBV10-3 - - TRBJ2-7
CASSFNPLGQPQHF TGTGCCAGCAGTTTCAACCCACTCGGGCAGCCCCAGCATTTT TRBV28 once - TRBJ1-5
CASSPVGGQPNEQFF TGTGCCAGCTCACCAGTCGGGGGTCAACCCAATGAGCAGTTCTTC TRBV18 - - TRBJ2-1
CASSYRGLSSYEQYF TGTGCCAGCAGTTACAGGGGCCTCAGCTCCTACGAGCAGTACTTC TRBV6-5 - - TRBJ2-7
CASSFTGGGGPEAFF TGTGCCAGCAGTTTCACAGGGGGCGGCGGACCCGAAGCTTTCTTT TRBV2 - TRBD1 TRBJ1-1
CASSAQGAVETQYF TGTGCCAGTAGTGCCCAGGGGGCCGTAGAGACCCAGTACTTC TRBV19 few TRBD1 TRBJ2-5
CASKVSGTSGGTYNEQFF TGTGCCAGCAAAGTATCTGGGACTAGCGGGGGCACCTACAATGAGCAGTTCTTC TRBV5-4 - TRBD2 TRBJ2-1
CASSSLTGYTGELFF TGTGCCAGCAGTTCCCTGACAGGGTACACCGGGGAGCTGTTTTTT TRBV27 - TRBD1 TRBJ2-2
CASSVAGVAGASASEQYF TGTGCCAGCAGCGTAGCTGGGGTAGCGGGAGCGTCCGCGAGTGAGCAGTACTTC TRBV9 - TRBD2 TRBJ2-7